These 29 T cell receptor beta chains were sequenced from one sample in a study of T cell responses to AZD1222 COVID-19 vaccine (dated by TCRdb to the early 2020s). Library creation used the immunoSEQ multiplex PCR assay. The clones in this table, taken by TCRdb from immuneACCESS, are in-frame only. Not every clone is retained; where verified, under half of the shortfall comes from an unresolved V gene, and the cause of the rest is unknown. The table for this sample lists about 150,000 clones; roughly nine tenths of them were counted only once. The top ten clones comprise 5.1% of the sample. The time point tag for this specimen amounts to: baseline before first vaccination. The sequencing used peripheral blood, collected on day 0 of AZD1222 vaccination. These receptors all stem from an adult in good health.

The V call is TRBV5-3, the J call TRBJ1-1; D might be TRBD1 (5 bases). TRBV5-3 is marked as an open reading frame, function uncertain. The CDR3 covers 16 residues. V dropped 4 bases and J dropped 3 bases, with 19 bases sitting between them. The CDR3: CARSHGGGFLDTEAFF. DNA for the CDR3: TGTGCCAGAAGCCACGGGGGAGGGTTCTTGGACACTGAAGCTTTCTTT.

The chain recombines TRBV28 with TRBJ1-2; the D gene is possibly TRBD1 (5 bases). Trimming took off 4 bases at V and 3 bases at J, with 6 bases between the two ends. Germline values: CDR1 MDHEN, CDR2 SYDVKM. This CDR3 is built from 12 residues. CDR3 protein: CASSSRDYGYTF. The CDR3 DNA is TGTGCCAGCAGTTCCAGGGACTATGGCTACACCTTC.

The gene calls are TRBV3-1 (or the pseudogene TRBV3-2) and TRBJ1-5; TRBD1 aligns across 10 bases. CDR1 and CDR2 from the germline V gene are LGHDT and YNNKEL (reference sequence). V gave up 3 bases and J gave up 5 bases; unmatched junction bases: 4. The CDR3 is 15 amino acids. CDR3 sequence reads: CASSQDRGYHQPQHF. The CDR3 region has the DNA TGTGCCAGCAGCCAGGACAGGGGGTATCATCAGCCCCAGCATTTT.

The chain is built from TRBV28 and TRBJ1-2; 8 positions agree with TRBD1. Germline loops: CDR1 MDHEN, CDR2 SYDVKM. The CDR3 totals 12 residues. V trimming: 5 bases; J trimming: 7 bases; junction bases outside the gene matches: 3. CDR3 protein: CASSRQGSGYTF. The CDR3 DNA reads TGTGCCAGCAGTAGACAGGGGTCTGGCTACACCTTC.

The chain recombines TRBV11-3 with TRBJ2-2; the D call may be TRBD1 or TRBD2 (5 bases each). Trimming shortened V by 4 bases and J by 5 bases, and 17 bases separated the two germline ends. CDR3 length equals 16 residues. Germline V gene data show CDR1 as SGHNT and CDR2 as YENEEA. This CDR3 is CASSSTGWGRTGELFF. In DNA form, the CDR3 reads TGTGCCAGCAGCTCTACGGGGTGGGGACGGACCGGGGAGCTGTTTTTT.

Worth noting for this clone: The sample has other DNA sequences that encode this CDR3 too. The chain has TRBV7-2 and TRBJ1-5; possibly TRBD1 for D (5 bases). The CDR3 contains 14 residues. V lost 5 bases and J 2 bases, leaving 10 bases between the germline ends. Germline loops: CDR1 SGHTA, CDR2 FQGNSA. The CDR3 is CASSPGGGNQPQHF. CDR3 DNA: TGTGCCAGCAGCCCCGGAGGGGGCAATCAGCCCCAGCATTTT. Looking up the rest from reference TRBV7-2 and TRBJ1-5 gives the full variable domain: GAGVSQSPSNKVTEKGKDVELRCDPISGHTALYWYRQSLGQGLEFLIYFQGNSAPDKSGLPSDRFSAERTGGSVSTLTIQRTQQEDSAVYLCASSPGGGNQPQHFGDGTRLSIL.

This clone was seen a few times. This sequence joins TRBV7-6 and TRBJ2-2; a weak D match, TRBD2 (5 bases). With 5 bases removed from V and 6 bases from J, the gap between germline ends came to 13 bases. Germline CDR1 is SGHVS and CDR2 is FNYEAQ. The CDR3 loop spans 14 amino acids. Here the CDR3 reads CASSPYRGSGELFF. The CDR3 nucleotides are TGTGCCAGCAGCCCGTACCGGGGTTCCGGGGAGCTGTTTTTT.

This chain joins TRBV19 and TRBJ1-5, with a possible D match to TRBD1 (5 bases). V lost 6 bases to trimming and J lost 7 bases, with 22 bases between them. Germline V gene data show CDR1 as LNHDA and CDR2 as SQIVND (reference sequence). The CDR3 covers 16 residues. The DNA for the CDR3 is TGTGCCAGTAGCTTCGCCTGGGGGGGGGTAGGGCAGCCCCAGCATTTT. It yields the protein CASSFAWGGVGQPQHF.

DNA of the CDR3: TGTGCCAGCTCACCGGACTTTTACTCTGGGGCCAACGTCCTGACTTTC. Translated, it gives CASSPDFYSGANVLTF. The chain uses TRBV18 and TRBJ2-6; a weak D match, TRBD2 (5 bases). The germline V gene has CDR1 KGHSH and CDR2 LQKENI. V was cut by 3 bases and J by 0 bases, with 9 bases left in between. The CDR3 has 16 residues.

The rearrangement links TRBV27 to TRBJ2-1, with 8 bases lining up with TRBD1. The CDR3 is 14 amino acids. The V gene's germline CDR1 is MNHEY and CDR2 SMNVEV (reference sequence). V trimming: 10 bases; J trimming: 0 bases; junction bases outside the gene matches: 5. Here the CDR3 DNA reads TGTGCCACCAGACAGGGGATCTCCTACAATGAGCAGTTCTTC. This translates into CATRQGISYNEQFF.

The V call is TRBV28, the J call TRBJ2-5; D gene unclear. Trimming cost V 5 bases and J 5 bases, with 12 bases left between them. The length of the CDR3 is 13 residues. CDR1 and CDR2 from the germline V gene are MDHEN and SYDVKM. CDR3 protein: CASSKRSWETQYF. DNA for the CDR3: TGTGCCAGCAGTAAAAGATCGTGGGAGACCCAGTACTTC. Based on the CDR3 plus reference TRBV28 and TRBJ2-5, the full variable domain is DVKVTQSSRYLVKRTGEKVFLECVQDMDHENMFWYRQDPGLGLRLIYFSYDVKMKEKGDIPEGYSVSREKKERFSLILESASTNQTSMYLCASSKRSWETQYFGPGTRLLVL.

This clone was counted once. V is TRBV7-9 and J is TRBJ2-3; 7 bases are a match to TRBD2. The CDR3 runs 14 residues. V was clipped by 5 bases and J by 4 bases; unmatched bases: 6. Germline V gene data show CDR1 as SEHNR and CDR2 as FQNEAQ (reference sequence). CDR3 region: CASSSASGADTQYF. CDR3 nucleotides: TGTGCCAGCAGCAGTGCCAGCGGGGCAGATACGCAGTATTTT. Based on the CDR3 plus reference TRBV7-9 and TRBJ2-3, the full variable domain is DTGVSQNPRHKITKRGQNVTFRCDPISEHNRLYWYRQTLGQGPEFLTYFQNEAQLEKSRLLSDRFSAERPKGSFSTLEIQRTEQGDSAMYLCASSSASGADTQYFGPGTRLTVL.

The genes are TRBV19 and TRBJ1-2, with D unresolved. The germline CDR1 and CDR2 sequences are LNHDA and SQIVND (reference sequence). The CDR3 runs 13 residues. V was pared by 8 bases and J by 4 bases, with 14 bases between. The CDR3 DNA reads as TGTGCCAGTTACTCGAATAGGATCTATGGCTACACCTTC. This translates into CASYSNRIYGYTF. Supplemented by reference TRBV19 and TRBJ1-2, the full variable domain reads DGGITQSPKYLFRKEGQNVTLSCEQNLNHDAMYWYRQDPGQGLRLIYYSQIVNDFQKGDIAEGYSVSREKKESFPLTVTSAQKNPTAFYLCASYSNRIYGYTFGSGTRLTVV.

This sequence joins TRBV29-1 and TRBJ2-1, with 15 bases fitting TRBD2. In germline, CDR1 is SQVTM, CDR2 ANQGSEA. V was clipped by 6 bases and J by 10 bases; unmatched bases: 4. This CDR3 spans 13 amino acids. The CDR3 loop is CSVPGLAGGEQFF. The CDR3 DNA follows: TGCAGCGTACCGGGACTAGCGGGAGGCGAGCAGTTCTTC.

The rearrangement links TRBV28 to TRBJ2-7; possible D gene TRBD2, 6 bases. Germline values: CDR1 MDHEN, CDR2 SYDVKM. The V and J ends lost 4 bases and 1 base respectively, with 8 bases between them. The CDR3 is 13 residues long. The CDR3 nucleotides read TGTGCCAGCAGTTCAGGGAGGTCCTACGAGCAGTACTTC. Protein sequence: CASSSGRSYEQYF.

J is TRBJ1-1 and V is TRBV6-2 or TRBV6-3; 7 positions match TRBD1. V lost 5 bases to trimming and J lost 4 bases; unmatched junction nucleotides: 7. Germline V gene data show CDR1 as MNHEY and CDR2 as SVGEGT. The CDR3 has 14 amino acids. The CDR3 DNA reads TGTGCCAGCAGTCCACAGGGGAGTAGCACTGAAGCTTTCTTT. Its translation is CASSPQGSSTEAFF.

The chain carries TRBV28 and TRBJ1-2; 9 bases line up with TRBD1. With 5 bases clipped from V and 4 bases from J, the junction kept 8 bases outside the gene matches. Germline V gene sequence: CDR1 MDHEN, CDR2 SYDVKM. The CDR3 runs to 15 residues. CDR3 protein: CASSALQGAGYGYTF. In nucleotides, the CDR3 is TGTGCCAGCAGTGCCTTACAGGGGGCTGGCTATGGCTACACCTTC.

V usage is TRBV21-1 and J usage is TRBJ2-7; the D call of TRBD2 is as the table states it, not checked on the DNA. TRBV21-1 corresponds to a pseudogene. CDR3 length: 20 amino acids. The CDR3 sequence: CASRKSQSGTSVYDVYEQYF. The CDR3 bases are TGTGCCAGCAGAAAAAGTCAGAGTGGGACTAGCGTTTACGATGTCTACGAGCAGTACTTC.

The rearrangement uses TRBV15 and TRBJ2-3, with 8 positions matching TRBD2. This CDR3 region has 15 residues. In germline, CDR1 is LNHNV, CDR2 YYDKDF (reference sequence). With 3 bases clipped from V and 1 base from J, the junction kept 3 bases outside the gene matches. In nucleotides, the CDR3 is TGTGCCACCAGCAGTGAACTAGCGGGCACAGATACGCAGTATTTT. This translates into CATSSELAGTDTQYF.

This chain connects TRBV5-1 to TRBJ2-7, with TRBD1 matching over 7 bases. The ends lost 4 bases at V and 6 bases at J; junction bases unmatched: 16. Germline CDR1 SGHRS, CDR2 YFSETQ. The CDR3 spans 16 residues. CDR3 DNA: TGCGCCAGCAGCCAACAGACAGGGAAGGGGGTGAGCGAGCAGTACTTC. This translates into CASSQQTGKGVSEQYF.

CDR3 sequence (DNA): TGTGCCAGCAACTGGGAGGGGCGCACAGCTAACTATGGCTACACCTTC. Translation: CASNWEGRTANYGYTF. The chain is built from TRBV28 and TRBJ1-2; possible D gene TRBD1, 5 bases. Germline lookup yields CDR1 MDHEN and CDR2 SYDVKM. This CDR3 is 16 amino acids long. Trimming shortened V by 7 bases and J by 0 bases, and 18 bases separated the two germline ends.

The rearrangement uses TRBV7-2 and TRBJ1-5; TRBD1 matches at 7 bases. Trimming cost V 5 bases and J 5 bases; bases outside gene matches: 6. Germline loops: CDR1 SGHTA, CDR2 FQGNSA. The CDR3 sequence is 14 residues long. For the CDR3, the DNA is TGTGCCAGCAGCCGGGACAGTCGATATCAGCCCCAGCATTTT. Translating gives CASSRDSRYQPQHF.

The table lists this clone with a few counts. The chain employs TRBV6-4 and TRBJ2-1; D is unclear. The CDR3 contains 14 residues. Germline V CDR1 and CDR2: MRHNA, SNTAGT. V lost 2 bases and J 6 bases, leaving 11 bases between the germline ends. CDR3 region: CASSDNAVSNEQFF. For the CDR3, the DNA is TGTGCCAGCAGTGACAATGCGGTGAGCAATGAGCAGTTCTTC.

V gene TRBV5-4 combines with J gene TRBJ2-2; unclear D gene. The CDR3 is 15 residues long. Per the germline V gene, CDR1 is SGHNT and CDR2 is YYREEE (reference sequence). Trimming took off 1 base at V and 6 bases at J, with 13 bases between the two ends. CDR3 sequence (DNA): TGTGCCAGCAGCTTGAAAGGCAGCCTGGCCGGGGAGCTGTTTTTT. It translates to CASSLKGSLAGELFF.

The chain has TRBV9 and TRBJ2-3; a weak D match, TRBD1 (7 bases). Per the germline V gene, CDR1 is SGDLS and CDR2 is YYNGEE. Between the trimmed V and J ends, which lost 3 bases and 7 bases, there was a span of 18 bases. The CDR3 totals 15 residues. The CDR3 region is CASSAQLTGRNTQYF. Written as DNA, the CDR3 is TGTGCCAGCAGCGCACAGTTGACAGGGAGGAATACGCAGTATTTT.

The chain links TRBV5-1 to TRBJ2-7, with D unclear. In germline, CDR1 is SGHRS, CDR2 YFSETQ. The CDR3 is 14 residues long. V lost 0 bases and J lost 2, with 9 bases in between. For the CDR3, the DNA is TGCGCCAGCAGCTTGGACGGCTATACCTACGAGCAGTACTTC. Encoded protein: CASSLDGYTYEQYF.

The chain recombines TRBV28 with TRBJ1-3, with 7 nucleotides matching TRBD1. Germline-derived CDR1 and CDR2 are MDHEN and SYDVKM. With 2 bases clipped from V and 2 bases from J, the junction kept 3 bases outside the gene matches. The CDR3 covers 15 residues. This CDR3 reads CASSLQGVAGNTIYF. The CDR3 coding sequence is TGTGCCAGCAGTTTACAGGGGGTTGCTGGAAACACCATATATTTT. The variable domain in full, with the rest retrieved from reference TRBV28 and TRBJ1-3, is DVKVTQSSRYLVKRTGEKVFLECVQDMDHENMFWYRQDPGLGLRLIYFSYDVKMKEKGDIPEGYSVSREKKERFSLILESASTNQTSMYLCASSLQGVAGNTIYFGEGSWLTVV.

The chain joins TRBV19 to TRBJ1-4; TRBD1 matches 7 bases. This CDR3 spans 18 amino acids. Unmatched junction bases numbered 20, after V lost 7 bases and J lost 6 bases. Germline CDR1 is LNHDA and CDR2 is SQIVND (reference sequence). CDR3 sequence reads: CASTGSWDSRGRDEKLFF. CDR3 nucleotide sequence: TGTGCCAGTACCGGATCATGGGACAGCCGGGGGCGGGATGAAAAACTGTTTTTT.

This chain connects TRBV3-1 (or the pseudogene TRBV3-2) to TRBJ2-3; TRBD2 aligns across 9 bases. J lost 0 bases, V lost 6 bases, and 13 bases had no gene match. Germline V gene lookup returns CDR1 LGHDT and CDR2 YNNKEL (reference sequence). This CDR3 region has 18 residues. CDR3 sequence reads: CASSRGIAGASSTDTQYF. The CDR3 nucleotides are TGTGCCAGCAGTCGGGGAATAGCGGGAGCCTCTAGCACAGATACGCAGTATTTT.